This T cell receptor (beta chain) was identified in a study of spatial heterogeneity in lung cancer. The wider study: More than eight raw reads, on average, carried each unique TCR and UMI combination.

The time point was: sample taken at primary tumor resection. Sequencing covered unsorted whole RNA taken from tumor, nontumor lung or frozen PBMC. Broader study findings: How many expanded intratumoral alpha and beta TCRs were present tracked the tumor mutation count, which was a count of nonsynonymous mutations.

In its sample, this clonotype was seen a few times. Its antigen is undetermined. The CDR3 runs 15 residues. The V and J ends lost 0 bases and 5 bases respectively, with 11 bases between them. CDR1 and CDR2 from the germline V gene are MGHRA and YSYEKL. Via MiXCR, TCRdb re-called the 5' RACE reads, giving one row per CDR3 protein. Of roughly 2,200 distinct CDR3 sequences listed, 35% to 45% are singletons. The TCR sequence derives from a male donor with early-stage non-small cell lung cancer. The V gene is TRBV4-1, the J gene TRBJ1-5; TRBD1 might be the D (6 bases). The sequencing used lung tumor tissue, collected at surgery. The CDR3 spells CASSQETGNHQPQHF. The CDR3 region has the DNA TGCGCCAGCAGCCAAGAGACAGGTAATCATCAGCCCCAGCATTTT.